The 27 T cell receptor beta chains given below trace back to one sample, sequenced in a study of T cells after yellow fever vaccination. A single record per CDR3 protein comes from TCRdb applying MiXCR to the 5' RACE reads. The profile covers 500,000 to 650,000 distinct CDR3 sequences, with around a sixth appearing a single time and approximately 15% taken by the ten largest. This specimen consisted of PBMCs, obtained less than 6 days after the first yellow fever vaccination. Receptor source: a man aged 18 to 29 who received the YFV17D yellow fever vaccine.

The V call is TRBV7-2, the J call TRBJ2-7; no definite D call. Trimming shortened V by 1 base and J by 9 bases, and 10 bases separated the two germline ends. This CDR3 has 12 residues. Germline-derived CDR1 and CDR2 are SGHTA and FQGNSA. DNA of the CDR3: TGTGCCAGCAGCTTAGGGTCATCTGGGCAGTACTTC. Protein: CASSLGSSGQYF. The entire variable domain, with the rest obtained from reference TRBV7-2 and TRBJ2-7, is as follows: GAGVSQSPSNKVTEKGKDVELRCDPISGHTALYWYRQSLGQGLEFLIYFQGNSAPDKSGLPSDRFSAERTGGSVSTLTIQRTQQEDSAVYLCASSLGSSGQYFGPGTRLTVT.

This clonotype has more than one count but fewer than ten. CDR3 in amino acids: CASSVASGWGMDTGELFF. The CDR3 region has the DNA TGTGCCAGCAGCGTAGCGTCCGGTTGGGGAATGGACACCGGGGAGCTGTTTTTT. The chain couples TRBV9 to TRBJ2-2, with unresolved D. The CDR3 covers 18 residues. The V end lost 0 bases, the J end lost 3 bases, and 18 bases lay between the germline ends. Per the germline V gene, CDR1 is SGDLS and CDR2 is YYNGEE.

This clonotype was seen a handful of times. The J gene is TRBJ2-3, the V gene TRBV3-1; D may be TRBD1 (6 bases). The CDR3 spans 16 residues. Germline V gene lookup returns CDR1 LGHDT and CDR2 YNNKEL (reference sequence). V was shortened by 8 bases and J by 6 bases, with 24 bases between the two germline ends. The CDR3 sequence: CASSVQGGVYADTQYF. The CDR3 DNA follows: TGTGCCAGCTCCGTACAGGGTGGTGTTTACGCGGATACGCAGTATTTT.

This clonotype turned up a few times. V and J are TRBV29-1 and TRBJ2-1; D is uncertain. V was cut by 4 bases and J by 5 bases, with 12 bases left in between. Germline assignment: CDR1 SQVTM and CDR2 ANQGSEA. The CDR3 covers 13 residues. This CDR3 reads CSVGSKYDNEQFF. CDR3 sequence (DNA): TGCAGCGTTGGATCCAAGTATGACAATGAGCAGTTCTTC.

This clonotype was seen more than once but under ten times. The V call is TRBV6-2 or TRBV6-3, the J call TRBJ2-3; TRBD2 aligns across 10 bases. The CDR3 has 17 amino acids. Germline V gene data show CDR1 as MNHEY and CDR2 as SVGEGT. V dropped 6 bases and J dropped 3; count of bases not matched to a gene: 12. The CDR3 loop is CASSPAGGPIDTDTQYF. As DNA, the CDR3 is TGTGCCAGCAGCCCAGCGGGGGGGCCAATAGATACAGATACGCAGTATTTT.

This clonotype was found a few times. This chain joins TRBV15 and TRBJ2-1, with TRBD2 identical over 8 bases. J gave up 1 base and V 0 bases, and 5 bases lay outside the gene matches. This CDR3 has 17 amino acids. Germline CDR1 reads LNHNV; CDR2 reads YYDKDF (reference sequence). CDR3 coding DNA: TGTGCCACCAGCAGAGAAGGAGGCGGGGGGTCCTACAATGAGCAGTTCTTC. Its protein product is CATSREGGGGSYNEQFF.

This clonotype was recorded a few times. This chain connects TRBV5-6 to TRBJ1-3; no clear D. Trimming pared 0 bases from V and 8 bases from J, leaving 6 bases between. The CDR3 contains 12 residues. Germline CDR1 SGHDT, CDR2 YYEEEE. The CDR3 nucleotides are TGTGCCAGCAGCTTGGTCGCGGACACCATATATTTT. Encoded protein: CASSLVADTIYF.

This clonotype occurred a few times. The chain has TRBV27 and TRBJ2-6, with a possible D match to TRBD1 (5 bases). Trimming shortened V by 8 bases and J by 0 bases, and 14 bases separated the two germline ends. CDR1 is MNHEY and CDR2 is SMNVEV in the germline V gene (reference sequence). CDR3 length: 16 residues. The CDR3 protein is CASRLQASSGANVLTF. The CDR3 DNA is TGTGCCAGCCGCTTACAGGCGTCCTCTGGGGCCAACGTCCTGACTTTC.

The CDR3 DNA follows: TGCGCCAGCAGCCTGACAGGGGCCCGAATGAACACTGAAGCTTTCTTT. Encoded protein: CASSLTGARMNTEAFF. The V and J genes are TRBV4-1 and TRBJ1-1; the match to TRBD1 covers 8 bases. CDR1 MGHRA and CDR2 YSYEKL come from the germline V gene. V was pared by 4 bases and J by 0 bases, with 7 bases of the junction left unmatched. The CDR3 covers 16 residues.

The rearrangement uses TRBV7-9 and TRBJ2-1; D unclear. Germline CDR1 is SEHNR and CDR2 is FQNEAQ (reference sequence). The CDR3 extends over 14 amino acids. V was clipped by 3 bases and J by 0 bases, with 6 bases between them. CDR3 in DNA: TGTGCCAGCAGCTTTGGAGACTCCTACAATGAGCAGTTCTTC. Translated: CASSFGDSYNEQFF. Drawing the rest from reference TRBV7-9 and TRBJ2-1, the complete variable domain is DTGVSQNPRHKITKRGQNVTFRCDPISEHNRLYWYRQTLGQGPEFLTYFQNEAQLEKSRLLSDRFSAERPKGSFSTLEIQRTEQGDSAMYLCASSFGDSYNEQFFGPGTRLTVL.

This clonotype was observed a handful of times. The chain carries TRBV20-1 and TRBJ1-5; D gene ambiguous. Per the germline V gene, CDR1 is DFQATT and CDR2 is SNEGSKA (reference sequence). V was trimmed by 3 bases and J by 0 bases, leaving 12 bases between them. The CDR3 is 15 amino acids. This CDR3 reads CSASISPYSNQPQHF. The CDR3, as DNA: TGCAGTGCTAGTATTTCACCTTATAGCAATCAGCCCCAGCATTTT.

This clonotype turned up a few times. This chain connects TRBV6-1 to TRBJ1-6; TRBD1 might be the D (5 bases). This CDR3 has 15 residues. CDR1 and CDR2 (germline): MNHNS, SASEGT. V was clipped by 6 bases and J by 4 bases, with 13 bases between them. The DNA for the CDR3 is TGTGCCAGCAGATCCCCCCAGGGTTATAATTCACCCCTCCACTTT. It yields the protein CASRSPQGYNSPLHF.

This clonotype was seen at least ten times. The V and J genes are TRBV7-2 and TRBJ2-1; 9 nucleotides agree with TRBD2. V shed 2 bases and J 10 bases; nucleotides not matched to a gene: 6. From germline, CDR1 is SGHTA and CDR2 FQGNSA. The CDR3 runs 14 residues. The CDR3 protein is CASSLLAGELEQFF. The DNA of the CDR3 is TGTGCCAGCAGCTTATTAGCGGGGGAATTGGAGCAGTTCTTC.

This clonotype has just a few counts. The chain couples TRBV9 to TRBJ2-2; D assignment may be TRBD1 or TRBD2 (5 bases each). Trimming removed 3 bases at V and 6 bases at J, with 21 bases between. This CDR3 region has 17 residues. The V gene's germline CDR1 is SGDLS and CDR2 YYNGEE. The CDR3 DNA sequence: TGTGCCAGCAGCGGGGACCCGACCAGAAGCCGCCCCGGGGAGCTGTTTTTT. Translated, it gives CASSGDPTRSRPGELFF. The entire variable domain, with the rest obtained from reference TRBV9 and TRBJ2-2, is as follows: DSGVTQTPKHLITATGQRVTLRCSPRSGDLSVYWYQQSLDQGLQFLIQYYNGEERAKGNILERFSAQQFPDLHSELNLSSLELGDSALYFCASSGDPTRSRPGELFFGEGSRLTVL.

In this sample, this clonotype turned up a few times. The chain uses TRBV7-2 and TRBJ2-7; 8 nucleotides agree with TRBD2. The length of the CDR3 is 14 residues. Unmatched junction bases numbered 5, after V lost 3 bases and J lost 4 bases. Germline V gene data show CDR1 as SGHTA and CDR2 as FQGNSA. DNA of the CDR3: TGTGCCAGCAGCTTCCCGGGACTAGATTACGAGCAGTACTTC. Residues: CASSFPGLDYEQYF.

V is TRBV4-2 and J is TRBJ2-7, with D perhaps assigned TRBD1 or TRBD2 (6 bases each). The CDR3 totals 16 residues. Trimming pared 0 bases from V and 0 bases from J, leaving 12 bases between. Germline CDR1 reads LGHNA; CDR2 reads YNFKEQ. CDR3 in DNA: TGTGCCAGCAGCCAAGAATTGGGGGGCGGCTCCTACGAGCAGTACTTC. This translates into CASSQELGGGSYEQYF.

This clonotype showed up just a few times. The rearrangement joins TRBV5-1 to TRBJ2-1; 14 bases line up with TRBD2. Germline V gene lookup returns CDR1 SGHRS and CDR2 YFSETQ. The CDR3 extends over 16 amino acids. J gave up 9 bases and V 3 bases, and 8 bases lay outside the gene matches. CDR3 sequence: CASSSPTSGGAGEQFF. As DNA, the CDR3 is TGCGCCAGCAGCTCACCGACTAGCGGGGGGGCGGGTGAGCAGTTCTTC.

This clonotype was seen a few times. The J gene is TRBJ2-5, the V gene TRBV7-9; D gene uncertain. The CDR3 has 14 residues. Germline V gene data show CDR1 as SEHNR and CDR2 as FQNEAQ (reference sequence). With 0 bases removed from V and 1 base from J, the gap between germline ends came to 6 bases. In DNA, the CDR3 is TGTGCCAGCAGCTTAGCACGGATCCAAGAGACCCAGTACTTC. Translated: CASSLARIQETQYF.

This clonotype was seen a handful of times. This chain connects TRBV20-1 to TRBJ1-1; weak D call: TRBD1 (6 bases). The CDR3 extends over 14 amino acids. Deletions cut 0 bases from V and 1 base from J, with 9 bases between. Germline V gene data show CDR1 as DFQATT and CDR2 as SNEGSKA (reference sequence). CDR3 loop: CSARETGQNTEAFF. The CDR3 coding sequence is TGCAGTGCTAGAGAAACGGGACAGAACACTGAAGCTTTCTTT.

The chain links TRBV19 to TRBJ2-1, with D possibly being TRBD1 (6 bases). Trimming removed 3 bases at V and 0 bases at J, with 12 bases between. CDR1 and CDR2 from the germline V gene are LNHDA and SQIVND (reference sequence). This CDR3 contains 16 residues. The CDR3 loop is CASSIQGSYSYNEQFF. For the CDR3, the DNA is TGTGCCAGTAGTATTCAGGGGTCCTACTCCTACAATGAGCAGTTCTTC.

The table lists this clonotype with a few counts. The chain employs TRBV4-3 and TRBJ2-3; no firm D call. Trimming took off 0 bases at V and 10 bases at J, with 11 bases between the two ends. The CDR3 length is 13 residues. Germline CDR1 LGHNA, CDR2 YSLEER. CDR3 in DNA: TGCGCCAGCAGCCAAGAAGGGCAAGGTGCGCAGTATTTT. Translating it yields CASSQEGQGAQYF.

This clonotype was counted only a few times. V and J are TRBV15 and TRBJ2-5, with 8 bases that match TRBD2. Germline V gene data show CDR1 as LNHNV and CDR2 as YYDKDF (reference sequence). Losses at the gene ends were 1 base for V and 1 base for J; bases not matched to a gene: 2. The CDR3 is made up of 15 amino acids. The CDR3 region is CATSRGRGGQETQYF. For the CDR3, the DNA is TGTGCCACCAGCAGAGGACGGGGGGGCCAAGAGACCCAGTACTTC.

This clonotype occurred a few times. The genes are TRBV6-2 or TRBV6-3 and TRBJ1-5, with 8 bases that match TRBD1. V shed 7 bases, J shed 7 bases, and the junction held 9 bases outside the gene matches. CDR3 length equals 14 residues. The germline V gene encodes CDR1 MNHEY and CDR2 SVGEGT. DNA for the CDR3: TGTGCCAGCACTTCGACAGGGGATGAACAGCCCCAGCATTTT. It codes for CASTSTGDEQPQHF.

This clonotype has only a few counts. This chain uses TRBV5-1 with TRBJ2-2; TRBD2 agrees at 12 bases. Looked up from germline, CDR1 is SGHRS and CDR2 is YFSETQ. This CDR3 region has 19 residues. V lost 4 bases and J lost 0; bases outside the gene matches: 10. The DNA for the CDR3 is TGCGCCAGCAGCCAAGCGACTAGCGGGGGAAAGACGAACACCGGGGAGCTGTTTTTT. Encoded protein: CASSQATSGGKTNTGELFF.

This sequence joins TRBV7-9 and TRBJ2-3, with D unclear. CDR3 length: 15 amino acids. V lost 5 bases and J lost 7, with 19 bases in between. Germline CDR1 SEHNR, CDR2 FQNEAQ (reference sequence). The CDR3 here is CASSPSPQFRNTQYF. The DNA of the CDR3 is TGTGCCAGCAGCCCTTCGCCCCAGTTCAGGAATACGCAGTATTTT.

This clonotype was observed a handful of times. The chain carries TRBV29-1 and TRBJ1-5; D is uncertain. Germline lookup yields CDR1 SQVTM and CDR2 ANQGSEA. There are 13 residues in the CDR3. The germline V and J ends were trimmed by 4 bases and 1 base, with 8 bases remaining between them. The CDR3 region has the DNA TGCAGCGTTGTAGAGGGCAGCAATCAGCCCCAGCATTTT. The encoded protein is CSVVEGSNQPQHF.

The chain carries TRBV5-6 and TRBJ2-5; 12 bases agree with TRBD2. Losses at the gene ends were 4 bases for V and 2 bases for J; bases not matched to a gene: 6. The CDR3 is 16 amino acids. CDR1 is SGHDT and CDR2 is YYEEEE in the germline V gene. The CDR3 nucleotides read TGTGCCAGCAGCCGTCCGCTAGCGGGGGGGCAAGAGACCCAGTACTTC. Its protein product is CASSRPLAGGQETQYF.